Below, 17 T cell receptor beta chains from the same sample are listed, as sequenced in a study of cytomegalovirus exposure and HLA in healthy donors. 60 Vbeta and 13 Jbeta primers were used in PCR. The data were produced by immunoSEQ multiplex PCR, yet TCRdb's version contains in-frame clones alone and is incomplete. The sample lists about 170,000 clones, 75% to 85% occurring once. Specimen: PBMCs. These receptor sequences come from a female donor in good health and CMV-seronegative.

The DNA of the CDR3 is TGTGCCAGCAGCTTAGCTAGCGGGAGCGACGAGCAGTACTTC. Amino acids: CASSLASGSDEQYF. The rearrangement joins TRBV7-9 to TRBJ2-7, with 9 bases matching TRBD2. The CDR3 is 14 amino acids. V dropped 0 bases and J dropped 5; count of bases not matched to a gene: 2. Germline assignment: CDR1 SEHNR and CDR2 FQNEAQ (reference sequence).

CDR3 region: CASTSSATVGEQYF. In DNA, the CDR3 is TGTGCCAGCACATCTAGCGCCACCGTCGGGGAGCAGTACTTC. The V and J genes are TRBV25-1 and TRBJ2-7, with D perhaps TRBD2 (6 bases). Trimming removed 7 bases at V and 7 bases at J, with 20 bases between. The CDR3 contains 14 residues. In germline, CDR1 is MGHDK, CDR2 SYGVNS.

The rearrangement joins TRBV29-1 to TRBJ2-3, with TRBD1 identical over 8 bases. Germline CDR1 and CDR2: SQVTM and ANQGSEA. Trimming cost V 0 bases and J 4 bases; bases outside gene matches: 6. The CDR3 contains 15 residues. The CDR3 sequence: CSVEDWSRGPDTQYF. CDR3 DNA sequence: TGCAGCGTTGAAGATTGGAGCAGGGGGCCAGATACGCAGTATTTT.

This rearrangement joins TRBV19 to TRBJ2-1, with 7 bases matching TRBD2. Germline values: CDR1 LNHDA, CDR2 SQIVND (reference sequence). The V and J ends lost 6 bases and 9 bases, in that order; junction bases with no gene match: 14. This CDR3 comprises 15 residues. The CDR3 is CASSPRGGRGVEQFF. The CDR3 DNA follows: TGTGCCAGTAGCCCCCGGGGCGGGAGAGGGGTTGAGCAGTTCTTC. The full variable domain, its missing parts supplied by reference TRBV19 and TRBJ2-1, is DGGITQSPKYLFRKEGQNVTLSCEQNLNHDAMYWYRQDPGQGLRLIYYSQIVNDFQKGDIAEGYSVSREKKESFPLTVTSAQKNPTAFYLCASSPRGGRGVEQFFGPGTRLTVL.

This clone was seen a single time. V usage is TRBV27 and J usage is TRBJ2-2; 9 bases fit TRBD2. This CDR3 is built from 16 residues. V gave up 6 bases and J gave up 6 bases; unmatched junction bases: 11. Germline loops: CDR1 MNHEY, CDR2 SMNVEV (reference sequence). The DNA for the CDR3 is TGTGCCAGCAGCCCGGGGCGGGAGGGCCGTTCCGGGGAGCTGTTTTTT. Protein sequence: CASSPGREGRSGELFF.

The rearrangement links TRBV7-9 to TRBJ2-2, with a possible D match to TRBD2 (6 bases). Germline CDR1 and CDR2: SEHNR and FQNEAQ (reference sequence). The CDR3 sequence is 17 residues long. Between the trimmed V and J ends, which lost 5 bases and 4 bases, there was a span of 20 bases. The CDR3 DNA sequence: TGTGCCAGCAGCCCGGACCGAGGGCGGGGCCCCACCGGGGAGCTGTTTTTT. Translation: CASSPDRGRGPTGELFF.

The chain carries TRBV6-5 and TRBJ1-2; no reliable D call. The germline V gene encodes CDR1 MNHEY and CDR2 SVGAGI. The V and J ends lost 2 bases and 4 bases respectively, with 8 bases between them. CDR3 length equals 13 residues. CDR3 sequence reads: CASSYTGAYGYTF. The CDR3 DNA follows: TGTGCCAGCAGTTACACGGGAGCCTATGGCTACACCTTC.

V is TRBV19 and J is TRBJ2-2; TRBD1 matches 9 bases. J gave up 5 bases and V 7 bases, and 5 bases lay outside the gene matches. The CDR3 covers 14 residues. Germline-derived CDR1 and CDR2 are LNHDA and SQIVND (reference sequence). The CDR3 protein is CASMGQGGTGELFF. CDR3 nucleotides: TGTGCCAGTATGGGACAGGGCGGAACCGGGGAGCTGTTTTTT. The full variable domain, rest sourced from reference TRBV19 and TRBJ2-2, is DGGITQSPKYLFRKEGQNVTLSCEQNLNHDAMYWYRQDPGQGLRLIYYSQIVNDFQKGDIAEGYSVSREKKESFPLTVTSAQKNPTAFYLCASMGQGGTGELFFGEGSRLTVL.

The chain carries TRBV19 and TRBJ2-2; 7 nucleotides align to TRBD2. Germline loops: CDR1 LNHDA, CDR2 SQIVND (reference sequence). The CDR3 sequence is 14 residues long. Trimming cost V 3 bases and J 4 bases; bases outside gene matches: 2. The CDR3 loop reads CASSIAGVTGELFF. The CDR3, as DNA: TGTGCCAGTAGTATTGCGGGAGTCACCGGGGAGCTGTTTTTT. The full variable domain, its missing parts supplied by reference TRBV19 and TRBJ2-2, is DGGITQSPKYLFRKEGQNVTLSCEQNLNHDAMYWYRQDPGQGLRLIYYSQIVNDFQKGDIAEGYSVSREKKESFPLTVTSAQKNPTAFYLCASSIAGVTGELFFGEGSRLTVL.

The chain is built from TRBV6-5 and TRBJ2-7; 7 bases are a match to TRBD1. CDR1 and CDR2 (germline): MNHEY, SVGAGI. V lost 4 bases to trimming and J lost 0 bases; unmatched junction nucleotides: 9. The CDR3 contains 16 residues. The CDR3 loop is CASSFRPGDSSYEQYF. CDR3 bases: TGTGCCAGCAGTTTTCGACCCGGGGACAGCTCCTACGAGCAGTACTTC.

The J gene is TRBJ1-2, the V gene TRBV4-2; 10 bases map to TRBD1. The V gene's germline CDR1 is LGHNA and CDR2 YNFKEQ. The CDR3 is 15 residues long. J lost 6 bases, V lost 2 bases, and 6 bases had no gene match. The CDR3 region is CASSQQPGTGDGYTF. The CDR3 coding sequence is TGTGCCAGCAGCCAACAACCCGGGACAGGGGATGGCTACACCTTC.

This clone was counted only a few times. This chain connects TRBV10-3 to TRBJ1-1, with a tentative D call TRBD1 (6 bases). CDR1 and CDR2 from the germline V gene are ENHRY and SYGVKD. V lost 6 bases, J lost 1 base, and 27 bases lay in between. The CDR3 loop spans 19 amino acids. The CDR3 DNA reads as TGTGCCATCAGCTATAAAAAACAGGGTGTTGGGACGGCGAACACTGAAGCTTTCTTT. It specifies CAISYKKQGVGTANTEAFF.

V gene TRBV29-1 combines with J gene TRBJ2-3; TRBD2 matches at 9 bases. V shed 6 bases, J shed 2 bases, and the junction held 12 bases outside the gene matches. This CDR3 contains 16 residues. Germline loops: CDR1 SQVTM, CDR2 ANQGSEA. The CDR3 DNA sequence: TGCAGCGTGGAGGGGGGACTAGCCGCCTTCACAGATACGCAGTATTTT. It is translated as CSVEGGLAAFTDTQYF.

V gene TRBV19 combines with J gene TRBJ2-7; D unclear. Per germline, CDR1 LNHDA and CDR2 SQIVND (reference sequence). The CDR3 consists of 16 residues. Trimming cost V 7 bases and J 2 bases, with 21 bases left between them. The CDR3 is CASTGSFSRPPYEQYF. The CDR3 DNA is TGTGCCAGTACCGGATCGTTTTCTAGGCCGCCCTACGAGCAGTACTTC.

The chain joins TRBV7-9 to TRBJ2-1; possibly TRBD2 for D (6 bases). Germline CDR1 is SEHNR and CDR2 is FQNEAQ (reference sequence). V was cut by 3 bases and J by 4 bases, with 13 bases left in between. The CDR3 contains 15 residues. CDR3 nucleotides: TGTGCCAGCAGCTTCCGGGTCGCGGGGTACAATGAGCAGTTCTTC. Encoded protein: CASSFRVAGYNEQFF.

J is TRBJ1-5 and V is TRBV2, with D possibly being TRBD1 (6 bases). Looked up from germline, CDR1 is SNHLY and CDR2 is FYNNEI. This CDR3 contains 15 residues. Trimming removed 4 bases from V and 2 bases from J, with 12 bases in between. Written as DNA, the CDR3 is TGTGCCAGCAGTGGGGGGCAGGTAGGCAATCAGCCCCAGCATTTT. It yields the protein CASSGGQVGNQPQHF.

The chain couples TRBV13 to TRBJ2-5; maybe TRBD2 (6 bases). Trimming took 3 bases from V and 5 from J, leaving 19 bases between them. CDR3 length: 16 amino acids. Germline CDR1 is PRHDT and CDR2 is FYEKMQ (reference sequence). CDR3 residues: CASSLGGLTPGETQYF. The CDR3 region has the DNA TGTGCCAGCAGCTTGGGGGGACTTACACCGGGGGAGACCCAGTACTTC.